This TCR beta chain was identified in a study of T cell changes during pregnancy in multiple sclerosis. V was shortened by 3 bases and J by 5 bases, with 14 bases between the two germline ends. This CDR3 is 14 amino acids long. Germline V gene lookup returns CDR1 ENHRY and CDR2 SYGVKD. The repertoire was sequenced with immunoSEQ multiplex PCR; TCRdb's copy has only in-frame clones and lacks some. The table lists about 44,000 clones, around 92% of them singletons. The specimen was peripheral blood. The V and J genes are TRBV10-3 and TRBJ2-7; possibly TRBD2 for D (5 bases). The clonotype comes from a female donor with multiple sclerosis, enrolled in a pregnancy study. CDR3 bases: TGTGCCATCAGTGATTCCGGGGATCGTGACGAGCAGTACTTC. Residues: CAISDSGDRDEQYF.